These 13 T cell receptor beta chains share one sample of origin, sequenced in a study of early T cells in non-severe SARS-CoV-2 infection. In TCRdb, the 5' RACE reads were re-called with MiXCR into one record per CDR3 protein. The data contain 30,000 to 40,000 distinct CDR3 sequences, 3.5% to 5% of them seen just once; the ten biggest clones take up 16%. Sample: whole blood. These receptors originate from an adult who was a healthcare worker with PCR-confirmed SARS-CoV-2 infection or an uninfected control (not recorded which).

V usage is TRBV14 and J usage is TRBJ1-1; no reliable D call. The V and J ends lost 4 bases and 1 base respectively, with 10 bases between them. CDR1 is SGHDN, CDR2 FVKESK, per germline. The CDR3 totals 14 residues. The CDR3 DNA reads TGTGCCAGCAGCCTTATGACTGAGAACACTGAAGCTTTCTTT. Its protein is CASSLMTENTEAFF.

This clonotype has at least ten counts. The J gene is TRBJ2-3, the V gene TRBV10-3; D gene uncertain. The germline V gene encodes CDR1 ENHRY and CDR2 SYGVKD. V gave up 0 bases and J gave up 2 bases, with 9 bases separating them. This CDR3 has 15 amino acids. The CDR3 nucleotides read TGTGCCATCAGTGAGTCTGGAACGGACACAGATACGCAGTATTTT. This codes for CAISESGTDTDTQYF.

This clonotype has a count of ten or more. This chain uses TRBV20-1 with TRBJ2-2, with D possibly matching TRBD1 (5 bases). Germline lookup yields CDR1 DFQATT and CDR2 SNEGSKA (reference sequence). V lost 4 bases, J lost 2 bases, and 11 bases lay in between. CDR3 size: 14 residues. The CDR3 coding sequence is TGCAGTGCTACCAGACAGCAAAACACCGGGGAGCTGTTTTTT. It is translated as CSATRQQNTGELFF.

This clonotype came up many times. The chain has TRBV10-3 and TRBJ1-5; the match to TRBD1 covers 11 bases. This CDR3 is built from 16 residues. Germline CDR1 ENHRY, CDR2 SYGVKD. Germline trimming cut 0 bases from V and 5 bases from J; bases unmatched to any gene: 3. The CDR3 spells CAISESKGQGDQPQHF. Written as DNA, the CDR3 is TGTGCCATCAGTGAGTCGAAGGGACAGGGGGATCAGCCCCAGCATTTT.

This clonotype occurred many times. The V gene is TRBV20-1, the J gene TRBJ2-5, with TRBD2 matching 10 bases. Germline lookup yields CDR1 DFQATT and CDR2 SNEGSKA (reference sequence). V dropped 3 bases and J dropped 1; count of bases not matched to a gene: 5. The CDR3 is made up of 15 amino acids. In DNA form, the CDR3 reads TGCAGTGCTAGGGGGCTAGCGGGGGCCCAAGAGACCCAGTACTTC. Translating gives CSARGLAGAQETQYF.

The chain combines TRBV29-1 with TRBJ2-5; TRBD2 matches at 7 bases. The V segment lost 8 bases and the J segment 1 base; nucleotides outside the gene matches: 4. The CDR3 has 12 amino acids. Germline V gives CDR1 SQVTM, CDR2 ANQGSEA. The CDR3 sequence: CSWGGAQETQYF. DNA of the CDR3: TGCAGCTGGGGGGGAGCCCAAGAGACCCAGTACTTC. The whole variable domain, remainder taken from reference TRBV29-1 and TRBJ2-5, is SAVISQKPSRDICQRGTSLTIQCQVDSQVTMMFWYRQQPGQSLTLIATANQGSEATYESGFVIDKFPISRPNLTFSTLTVSNMSPEDSSIYLCSWGGAQETQYFGPGTRLLVL.

In this sample, this clonotype turned up many times. The V and J genes are TRBV10-1 and TRBJ2-2; 7 bases align to TRBD2. CDR1 and CDR2 from the germline V gene are WNHNN and SYGVQD (reference sequence). The CDR3 length is 16 residues. After removal of 0 bases from V and 5 bases from J, the junction contained 6 bases not matched to a gene. The DNA for the CDR3 is TGCGCCAGCAGTGAGTCGGGAGGGGTGGAAACCGGGGAGCTGTTTTTT. Protein product: CASSESGGVETGELFF.

This clonotype appeared many times. The chain links TRBV5-1 to TRBJ1-6; D unclear. From germline, CDR1 is SGHRS and CDR2 YFSETQ. The CDR3 contains 13 residues. V was shortened by 0 bases and J by 7 bases, with 5 bases between the two germline ends. The CDR3 DNA reads as TGCGCCAGCAGCTTGGCCGGGAATTCACCCCTCCACTTT. Translation: CASSLAGNSPLHF. Supplemented by reference TRBV5-1 and TRBJ1-6, the full variable domain reads KAGVTQTPRYLIKTRGQQVTLSCSPISGHRSVSWYQQTPGQGLQFLFEYFSETQRNKGNFPGRFSGRQFSNSRSEMNVSTLELGDSALYLCASSLAGNSPLHFGNGTRLTVT.

This clonotype was seen repeatedly, ten times or more. The J gene is TRBJ2-4, the V gene TRBV4-2, with 8 nucleotides matching TRBD2. Germline CDR1 and CDR2: LGHNA and YNFKEQ. Trimming cost V 9 bases and J 0 bases; bases outside gene matches: 13. This CDR3 is built from 17 residues. The CDR3 DNA follows: TGTGCCAGTTCAGGACTAGCTGGGACCTTAGCCAAAAACATTCAGTACTTC. Translation: CASSGLAGTLAKNIQYF.

The rearrangement uses TRBV5-4 and TRBJ1-2, with TRBD1 matching over 11 bases. Germline CDR1 reads SGHNT; CDR2 reads YYREEE (reference sequence). This CDR3 is built from 14 residues. Trimming took 4 bases from V and 7 from J; bases not matched to a gene: 6. Here the CDR3 DNA reads TGTGCCAGCAGCCCGGGACAGGGGGTTGGTGGCTACACCTTC. Its protein is CASSPGQGVGGYTF. The entire variable domain, with the rest obtained from reference TRBV5-4 and TRBJ1-2, is as follows: ETGVTQSPTHLIKTRGQQVTLRCSSQSGHNTVSWYQQALGQGPQFIFQYYREEENGRGNFPPRFSGLQFPNYSSELNVNALELDDSALYLCASSPGQGVGGYTFGSGTRLTVV.

This clonotype came up many times. V and J are TRBV15 and TRBJ1-1; D unclear. This CDR3 comprises 12 residues. The germline gives CDR1 LNHNV, CDR2 YYDKDF (reference sequence). The germline V and J ends were trimmed by 5 bases and 10 bases, with 14 bases remaining between them. The CDR3 bases are TGTGCCACCAGCGGCACCCGGACCGTAGCTTTCTTT. Translation gives CATSGTRTVAFF.

In its sample, this clonotype was seen many times. The V and J genes are TRBV7-9 and TRBJ2-2; D is unclear. Germline V gene data show CDR1 as SEHNR and CDR2 as FQNEAQ (reference sequence). The CDR3 runs to 16 residues. The V and J ends lost 6 bases and 2 bases respectively, with 16 bases between them. The CDR3 region is CASRYRWGLNTGELFF. For the CDR3, the DNA is TGTGCCAGCAGGTACAGATGGGGATTAAACACCGGGGAGCTGTTTTTT. Filled out from reference TRBV7-9 and TRBJ2-2, the complete variable domain reads DTGVSQNPRHKITKRGQNVTFRCDPISEHNRLYWYRQTLGQGPEFLTYFQNEAQLEKSRLLSDRFSAERPKGSFSTLEIQRTEQGDSAMYLCASRYRWGLNTGELFFGEGSRLTVL.

In this sample, this clonotype turned up many times. The rearrangement uses TRBV2 and TRBJ2-7, with 7 nucleotides matching TRBD1. Germline V gives CDR1 SNHLY, CDR2 FYNNEI. Trimming cost V 6 bases and J 0 bases; bases outside gene matches: 2. This CDR3 comprises 13 residues. CDR3 bases: TGTGCCAGCAGGGACAGGAGCTCCTACGAGCAGTACTTC. Amino acids: CASRDRSSYEQYF.